This paragraph reports one TCR beta chain. The antigen remains undetermined. The multiple sclerosis control group comprised treatment-naive patients with stable or active relapsing-remitting disease. While CD8+ and CD4+ T cells were isolated negatively, TEMRA cells were enriched by FACS. This entry comes from a study of CD8 T cells in Susac syndrome. The CDR3 has 11 residues. Germline lookup yields CDR1 GTSNPN and CDR2 SVGIG (reference sequence). V lost 0 bases, J lost 6 bases, and 5 bases lay in between. An input of 0.5 to 1 ug of RNA was subjected to reverse transcription using random hexamers. Across 54 Vbeta and 13 Jbeta, immunoSEQ multiplex PCR amplified TCR beta CDR3. TCRdb independently ran MiXCR on the immunoSEQ multiplex PCR reads; one entry per CDR3 protein. The sample yields 250,000 to 300,000 distinct CDR3 sequences, about 85% seen once. Whole-study findings and limits: The relatively small number of individuals in the TCR sequencing and HLA analysis was acknowledged by the study.

The rearrangement uses TRBV30 and TRBJ1-1; D gene ambiguous. The sequencing input was CD8+ T cells from PBMCs. This clonotype originated in a human donor with multiple sclerosis. CDR3 protein: CAWSVQPEAFF. The CDR3 DNA follows: TGTGCCTGGAGTGTACAGCCTGAAGCTTTCTTT.